The sequence of this TCR beta chain was determined in a study of CD4 T cells in relation to SARS-CoV-2 and coronaviruses. Whole-study context: ViraFEST: roughly ten-day antigen culture of PBMCs, then TCR beta CDR3 sequencing. Crossreactive spike epitopes shared across donors were mapped to their HLA restriction.

Before the COVID-19 pandemic, during about 2011-2018, CD4+ T cells were taken from unexposed donors. CD4+ T cells were isolated from the cells after around 10 days of culture. Assay used: immunoSEQ multiplex PCR; TCRdb lists only in-frame clones, some missing. This table has around 24,000 clones, less than 80% appearing once. Notes on this clone: The antigen is not known.

The V gene's germline CDR1 is LGHNA and CDR2 YSLEER. This CDR3 is built from 16 residues. Trimming shortened V by 2 bases and J by 5 bases, and 17 bases separated the two germline ends. Study findings and constraints: In roughly 60% of donors, memory CD4+ clonotypes crossrecognized SARS-CoV-2 and at least one common cold coronavirus spike.

Specimen: CD4+ T cells from PBMCs, cultured in vitro. The TCR was taken from a human donor in good health. The J gene is TRBJ2-3, the V gene TRBV4-3; D might be TRBD1 (7 bases). This chain's CDR3 is CASSQTPQGREDTQYF. DNA of the CDR3: TGCGCCAGCAGCCAAACTCCACAGGGGCGGGAAGATACGCAGTATTTT.